A single sample is the source of the 6 T cell receptor beta chains below, sequenced in a study of CD8 T cells in ankylosing spondylitis. In TCRdb, the 5' RACE reads were re-called with MiXCR into one record per CDR3 protein. Among around 6,700 distinct CDR3 sequences listed, approximately 3% were seen once. The source material was blood, either unsorted or a sorted T cell fraction (not recorded which). These receptor sequences come from a female donor with ankylosing spondylitis or in good health (not recorded which).

As to this clonotype: One junction end disagrees with the germline gene, perhaps due to a read error. The V gene is TRBV9, the J gene TRBJ2-1, with 11 bases matching TRBD2. Germline lookup yields CDR1 SGDLS and CDR2 YYNGEE. There are 15 residues in the CDR3. This chain's CDR3 is CASSANPTVAGGHLF. The CDR3 DNA reads as TGTGCCAGCAGCGCTAACCCCACCGTAGCGGGGGGGCACCTCTTC.

This clonotype has a count of ten or more. V and J are TRBV9 and TRBJ1-5; 7 positions match TRBD1. The CDR3 extends over 14 amino acids. Germline-derived CDR1 and CDR2 are SGDLS and YYNGEE. Trimming at V came to 0 bases and at J to 7 bases, leaving 4 bases not matched to a gene. The CDR3: CASSVGGGSQPQHF. Here the CDR3 DNA reads TGTGCCAGCAGCGTAGGAGGGGGCAGCCAGCCCCAGCATTTT. The variable domain in full, completed from reference TRBV9 and TRBJ1-5, reads DSGVTQTPKHLITATGQRVTLRCSPRSGDLSVYWYQQSLDQGLQFLIQYYNGEERAKGNILERFSAQQFPDLHSELNLSSLELGDSALYFCASSVGGGSQPQHFGDGTRLSIL.

This clonotype was recorded many times. The chain joins TRBV9 to TRBJ2-6, with unresolved D. Trimming removed 3 bases at V and 0 bases at J, with 4 bases between. This CDR3 contains 14 residues. CDR1 is SGDLS and CDR2 is YYNGEE in the germline V gene. DNA for the CDR3: TGTGCCAGCAGCGGGGGCTCTGGGGCCAACGTCCTGACTTTC. Translation gives CASSGGSGANVLTF.

This clonotype is categorized as medium-sized. This rearrangement joins TRBV9 to TRBJ2-7; D gene ambiguous. CDR3 length equals 13 residues. V was pared by 2 bases and J by 2 bases, with 8 bases between. Looked up from germline, CDR1 is SGDLS and CDR2 is YYNGEE. The CDR3: CASSVGSAYEQYF. The CDR3 DNA is TGTGCCAGCAGCGTCGGCAGCGCCTACGAGCAGTACTTC. The full variable domain, its missing parts supplied by reference TRBV9 and TRBJ2-7, is DSGVTQTPKHLITATGQRVTLRCSPRSGDLSVYWYQQSLDQGLQFLIQYYNGEERAKGNILERFSAQQFPDLHSELNLSSLELGDSALYFCASSVGSAYEQYFGPGTRLTVT.

As regards this clonotype: One junction end disagrees with the germline gene, perhaps due to a read error. V gene TRBV9 combines with J gene TRBJ2-1, with 10 bases fitting TRBD2. The CDR3 spans 15 residues. Germline CDR1 and CDR2: SGDLS and YYNGEE. CDR3 region: CVSCVEAGGPNEQFF. CDR3 DNA: TGTGTCAGCTGCGTAGAAGCGGGAGGGCCGAATGAGCAGTTCTTC.

This clonotype was recorded at least ten times. This sequence joins TRBV9 and TRBJ2-3, with D maybe TRBD2 (5 bases). The CDR3 length is 15 residues. Germline CDR1 is SGDLS and CDR2 is YYNGEE. Trimming pared 4 bases from V and 0 bases from J, leaving 12 bases between. This CDR3 is CASSPPSGSTDTQYF. DNA for the CDR3: TGTGCCAGCAGCCCACCCAGCGGAAGCACAGATACGCAGTATTTT.